This paragraph reports one T cell receptor beta chain. Repertoires were generated with immunoSEQ multiplex PCR, while TCRdb's copy carries only in-frame clones and drops some. The table records about 140,000 clones, 85% to 95% of them present only once. The data stem from a study of CD4+ T cells in melanoma. V was trimmed by 3 bases and J by 6 bases, leaving 16 bases between them. This CDR3 is 15 amino acids long. Germline values: CDR1 LGHNA, CDR2 YNFKEQ. The chain joins TRBV4-2 to TRBJ2-3, with D perhaps TRBD1 (6 bases). This receptor was identified in a human donor with melanoma. This chain's CDR3 is CASSHSVTGMDTQYF. As DNA, the CDR3 is TGTGCCAGCAGCCATTCCGTTACAGGGATGGATACGCAGTATTTT.